This TCR beta chain was sequenced during a study of CD8+CD57+ T cells in acquired aplastic anemia. Deletions cut 0 bases from V and 3 bases from J, with 10 bases between. The CDR3 is 14 amino acids. Germline lookup yields CDR1 SGHRS and CDR2 YFSETQ. Genomic DNA acted as the template from which TCR beta VDJ combination and CDR3 sequence profiling were carried out. TCRdb re-analysed the reads in MiXCR, keeping a single row per CDR3 protein. Here the sample spans over 150,000 distinct CDR3 sequences, 52% being singletons. Patients picked for sequencing had shown CD8+CD57+ cell expansion detected by flow cytometry.

Sequencing was carried out using sorted CD4+, CD8+, or CD8+CD57+ T cells (not recorded which) from PBMCs. J is TRBJ2-7 and V is TRBV5-1; possible D gene TRBD2, 6 bases. The TCR originated in a human donor with aplastic anemia. Here the CDR3 DNA reads TGCGCCAGCAGCTTGGGGGAGGCCGGCTACGAGCAGTACTTC. This sequence encodes CASSLGEAGYEQYF. The variable domain in full, completed from reference TRBV5-1 and TRBJ2-7, reads KAGVTQTPRYLIKTRGQQVTLSCSPISGHRSVSWYQQTPGQGLQFLFEYFSETQRNKGNFPGRFSGRQFSNSRSEMNVSTLELGDSALYLCASSLGEAGYEQYFGPGTRLTVT.